These 30 T cell receptor beta chains came from one sample sequenced in a study of post-analysis software for immune sequencing data. Study-wide results and limits: About five TRBV segments were more frequent in patients than controls; TRBV5-6, TRBV5-1 and TRBV20-1 belonged to this group.

Unique molecular identifiers were present in the TCR beta cDNA libraries. MiXCR, run by TCRdb on the PCR reads, gives a single entry per CDR3 protein. The profile shows roughly 800,000 distinct CDR3 sequences, roughly 50% of them singletons. No antigen has been identified for these receptors. Sequencing was performed on blood. The receptors were gathered from a girl under 18 with multiple sclerosis.

This chain uses TRBV3-1 with TRBJ2-1; TRBD2 might be the D (5 bases). Trimming pared 6 bases from V and 8 bases from J, leaving 11 bases between. The CDR3 consists of 12 residues. CDR1 is LGHDT, CDR2 YNNKEL, per germline (reference sequence). CDR3 nucleotide sequence: TGTGCCAGCAGGAACGAGGGCCATGAGCAGTTCTTC. It encodes CASRNEGHEQFF.

V and J are TRBV13 and TRBJ2-1, with 8 bases identical to TRBD1. The V and J ends lost 0 bases and 4 bases, in that order; junction bases with no gene match: 5. This CDR3 region has 16 residues. Germline-derived CDR1 and CDR2 are PRHDT and FYEKMQ (reference sequence). In DNA, the CDR3 is TGTGCCAGCAGCTTAGGCCTTGGACAGGGTTACAATGAGCAGTTCTTC. Protein: CASSLGLGQGYNEQFF.

The chain uses TRBV5-6 and TRBJ2-5; TRBD2 matches 15 bases. Germline trimming cut 4 bases from V and 7 bases from J; bases unmatched to any gene: 8. This CDR3 has 16 amino acids. Germline V gene lookup returns CDR1 SGHDT and CDR2 YYEEEE. CDR3 nucleotides: TGTGCCAGCAGCCCGGGACTAGCGGGAGGCCGAGGGACCCAGTACTTC. Translated, it gives CASSPGLAGGRGTQYF. Combining the CDR3 with reference TRBV5-6 and TRBJ2-5 gives the whole variable domain DAGVTQSPTHLIKTRGQQVTLRCSPKSGHDTVSWYQQALGQGPQFIFQYYEEEERQRGNFPDRFSGHQFPNYSSELNVNALLLGDSALYLCASSPGLAGGRGTQYFGPGTRLLVL.

The chain recombines TRBV14 with TRBJ2-1, with 8 bases matching TRBD2. The trim removed 0 bases at V and 6 bases at J, leaving 7 bases unmatched. This CDR3 is 16 amino acids long. From germline, CDR1 is SGHDN and CDR2 FVKESK. Here the CDR3 reads CASSQEMIRGGNEQFF. For the CDR3, the DNA is TGTGCCAGCAGCCAAGAAATGATACGGGGGGGCAATGAGCAGTTCTTC.

This sequence joins TRBV5-1 and TRBJ2-7; possible D gene TRBD2, 6 bases. The V gene lost 2 bases and the J gene lost 5 bases, with 11 bases spanning the gap. This CDR3 region has 13 residues. Germline V gene lookup returns CDR1 SGHRS and CDR2 YFSETQ. The chain's CDR3 is CASSFFGSHEQYF. CDR3 coding DNA: TGCGCCAGCAGCTTCTTCGGGAGCCACGAGCAGTACTTC.

The V gene is TRBV10-3, the J gene TRBJ1-2; 9 bases fit TRBD1. CDR3 length: 15 residues. The V segment lost 0 bases and the J segment 4 bases; nucleotides outside the gene matches: 3. Germline loops: CDR1 ENHRY, CDR2 SYGVKD. The CDR3 is CAISESQGAVYGYTF. Written as DNA, the CDR3 is TGTGCCATCAGTGAGTCACAGGGGGCGGTCTATGGCTACACCTTC.

This clonotype was seen a single time. The gene calls are TRBV7-9 and TRBJ1-2; D gene unclear. The CDR3 covers 16 residues. The V end was cut by 0 bases, the J end by 1 base, with 12 bases between. Germline-derived CDR1 and CDR2 are SEHNR and FQNEAQ (reference sequence). The CDR3 nucleotides read TGTGCCAGCAGCTTAGCGAGTCAGAGCTTTAACTATGGCTACACCTTC. It codes for CASSLASQSFNYGYTF.

The genes are TRBV9 and TRBJ1-2, with D unresolved. CDR3 length: 14 amino acids. The germline CDR1 and CDR2 sequences are SGDLS and YYNGEE. V was shortened by 0 bases and J by 4 bases, with 10 bases between the two germline ends. CDR3 sequence: CASSVASACYGYTF. In DNA form, the CDR3 reads TGTGCCAGCAGCGTAGCTTCAGCATGCTATGGCTACACCTTC.

This clonotype was observed at least ten times. V and J are TRBV29-1 and TRBJ2-5, with 7 bases fitting TRBD2. The CDR3 covers 13 residues. Germline V gives CDR1 SQVTM, CDR2 ANQGSEA. V gave up 2 bases and J gave up 5 bases; unmatched junction bases: 5. Here the CDR3 reads CSVELAVGETQYF. The CDR3 DNA reads as TGCAGCGTTGAACTAGCGGTTGGGGAGACCCAGTACTTC.

The chain couples TRBV7-2 to TRBJ2-5, with 10 positions matching TRBD2. Looked up from germline, CDR1 is SGHTA and CDR2 is FQGNSA. This CDR3 spans 17 amino acids. After removal of 5 bases from V and 1 base from J, the junction contained 10 bases not matched to a gene. The CDR3 region is CASSRGGTSDSQETQYF. The DNA of the CDR3 is TGTGCCAGCAGCAGGGGCGGGACTAGCGACAGCCAAGAGACCCAGTACTTC.

This clonotype is a singleton in its sample. V gene TRBV20-1 combines with J gene TRBJ2-1; D ambiguous. The germline gives CDR1 DFQATT, CDR2 SNEGSKA (reference sequence). This CDR3 is 11 amino acids long. With 3 bases removed from V and 8 bases from J, the gap between germline ends came to 8 bases. CDR3 DNA: TGCAGTGCTAGGGTCCCCGATGAGCAGTTCTTC. Protein sequence: CSARVPDEQFF.

This clonotype was counted only a few times. The chain combines TRBV3-1 with TRBJ2-1; D gene ambiguous. The CDR3 has 15 residues. V was cut by 1 base and J by 0 bases, with 7 bases left in between. Germline-derived CDR1 and CDR2 are LGHDT and YNNKEL (reference sequence). For the CDR3, the DNA is TGTGCCAGCAGCCAAGGGAGCCCCTCCTACAATGAGCAGTTCTTC. This gives the protein CASSQGSPSYNEQFF.

The CDR3 nucleotides are TGTGCCAGCAGCTTATTCGGGGCCCTCATGAACACTGAAGCTTTCTTT. It is translated as CASSLFGALMNTEAFF. The chain is built from TRBV7-9 and TRBJ1-1; the D gene is possibly TRBD1 (5 bases). V shed 2 bases and J shed 0 bases, with 13 bases lying between them. Germline lookup yields CDR1 SEHNR and CDR2 FQNEAQ (reference sequence). The CDR3 sequence is 16 residues long.

The chain couples TRBV29-1 to TRBJ2-1, with D unresolved. CDR3 length equals 10 residues. Deletions cut 3 bases from V and 7 bases from J, with 4 bases between. Germline V gene lookup returns CDR1 SQVTM and CDR2 ANQGSEA. The CDR3 coding sequence is TGCAGCGTTGAGAGAAATGAGCAGTTCTTC. This gives the protein CSVERNEQFF.

This clonotype came up a few times. The chain carries TRBV6-1 and TRBJ2-5, with D unresolved. The end of the DNA is better explained by TRBJ2-7, so the J call may be wrong. The CDR3 sequence is 13 residues long. Germline V gene sequence: CDR1 MNHNS, CDR2 SASEGT. CDR3 DNA sequence: TGTGCCAGCAGTGAACGGCTAAGAGACGAGCAGTACTTC. This translates into CASSERLRDEQYF.

The chain has TRBV6-4 and TRBJ2-1; 8 bases map to TRBD2. The CDR3 contains 13 residues. Germline CDR1 is MRHNA and CDR2 is SNTAGT. With 3 bases clipped from V and 9 bases from J, the junction kept 4 bases outside the gene matches. The CDR3 is CASSETSGGEQFF. CDR3 nucleotide sequence: TGTGCCAGCAGTGAAACTAGCGGTGGTGAGCAGTTCTTC.

The chain combines TRBV24-1 with TRBJ2-1, with TRBD2 identical over 8 bases. V lost 3 bases, J lost 11 bases, and 5 bases stayed unmatched. The CDR3 spans 13 residues. CDR1 KGHDR and CDR2 SFDVKD come from the germline V gene. The CDR3 coding sequence is TGTGCCACCAGTGATCATAGCGGGACGAAGCAGTTCTTC. Its protein is CATSDHSGTKQFF.

V usage is TRBV29-1 and J usage is TRBJ2-7; 12 nucleotides agree with TRBD1. Germline V gene sequence: CDR1 SQVTM, CDR2 ANQGSEA. CDR3 length equals 14 residues. Trimming took 4 bases from V and 5 from J; bases not matched to a gene: 6. DNA for the CDR3: TGCAGCGTTGCCTGGGGGACAGGGGGCAACGAGCAGTACTTC. Translated, it gives CSVAWGTGGNEQYF.

The genes are TRBV5-1 and TRBJ2-1; no clear D gene. Trimming cost V 4 bases and J 2 bases, with 7 bases left between them. Germline V CDR1 and CDR2: SGHRS, YFSETQ. The length of the CDR3 is 13 residues. CDR3 sequence (DNA): TGCGCCAGCAGCACATCGCCCTACAATGAGCAGTTCTTC. It codes for CASSTSPYNEQFF. The full variable domain, its missing parts supplied by reference TRBV5-1 and TRBJ2-1, is KAGVTQTPRYLIKTRGQQVTLSCSPISGHRSVSWYQQTPGQGLQFLFEYFSETQRNKGNFPGRFSGRQFSNSRSEMNVSTLELGDSALYLCASSTSPYNEQFFGPGTRLTVL.

This chain links TRBV10-3 with TRBJ2-7; D uncertain. CDR1 and CDR2 from the germline V gene are ENHRY and SYGVKD. The CDR3 extends over 13 amino acids. V was pared by 4 bases and J by 2 bases, with 9 bases between. In nucleotides, the CDR3 is TGTGCCATCAGTGCCAGAAACACCTACGAGCAGTACTTC. Residues: CAISARNTYEQYF.

This clonotype was detected many times. The rearrangement uses TRBV7-2 and TRBJ2-1, with 12 bases identical to TRBD2. Losses at the gene ends were 2 bases for V and 10 bases for J; bases not matched to a gene: 12. CDR3 length: 17 residues. Germline assignment: CDR1 SGHTA and CDR2 FQGNSA. In DNA, the CDR3 is TGTGCCAGCAGCTTACCCTCCGGACTAGCGGGGTATTCGGAGCAGTTCTTC. Its protein is CASSLPSGLAGYSEQFF. The full variable domain, in which reference TRBV7-2 and TRBJ2-1 provide the parts outside the CDR3, is GAGVSQSPSNKVTEKGKDVELRCDPISGHTALYWYRQSLGQGLEFLIYFQGNSAPDKSGLPSDRFSAERTGGSVSTLTIQRTQQEDSAVYLCASSLPSGLAGYSEQFFGPGTRLTVL.

The chain combines TRBV5-1 with TRBJ2-5, with TRBD1 as a possible D gene (6 bases). CDR3 size: 16 residues. Trimming shortened V by 4 bases and J by 11 bases, and 27 bases separated the two germline ends. Germline CDR1 SGHRS, CDR2 YFSETQ. The CDR3 protein is CASSRDQGHGNNEQYF. The CDR3 region has the DNA TGCGCCAGCAGCAGAGATCAGGGACATGGGAACAATGAGCAGTACTTC.

There are a few counts of this clonotype. The V gene is TRBV20-1, the J gene TRBJ2-3; D may be TRBD1 or TRBD2 (5 bases each). Germline CDR1 and CDR2: DFQATT and SNEGSKA (reference sequence). The CDR3 consists of 13 residues. Trimming shortened V by 3 bases and J by 2 bases, and 9 bases separated the two germline ends. CDR3: CSARGTDTDTQYF. For the CDR3, the DNA is TGCAGTGCTAGGGGGACGGACACAGATACGCAGTATTTT.

This clonotype was observed a handful of times. The chain couples TRBV7-9 to TRBJ1-1; D is unresolved. Trimming took 2 bases from V and 0 from J, leaving 13 bases between them. This CDR3 has 16 amino acids. CDR1 and CDR2 from the germline V gene are SEHNR and FQNEAQ (reference sequence). CDR3 region: CASSLQGGGMNTEAFF. CDR3 DNA sequence: TGTGCCAGCAGCTTACAAGGTGGAGGCATGAACACTGAAGCTTTCTTT. Variable domain in full (rest from reference TRBV7-9 and TRBJ1-1): DTGVSQNPRHKITKRGQNVTFRCDPISEHNRLYWYRQTLGQGPEFLTYFQNEAQLEKSRLLSDRFSAERPKGSFSTLEIQRTEQGDSAMYLCASSLQGGGMNTEAFFGQGTRLTVV.

This clonotype has a single count. J is TRBJ2-1 and V is TRBV3-1, with D maybe TRBD2 (6 bases). Germline CDR1 reads LGHDT; CDR2 reads YNNKEL (reference sequence). The CDR3 contains 15 residues. The V end lost 0 bases, the J end lost 8 bases, and 14 bases lay between the germline ends. Here the CDR3 reads CASSQEAGRGHEQFF. CDR3 nucleotide sequence: TGTGCCAGCAGCCAAGAAGCGGGTAGAGGTCATGAGCAGTTCTTC.

This clonotype was picked up a small number of times. The chain has TRBV28 and TRBJ1-2, with 9 bases identical to TRBD1. CDR3 length: 16 residues. The V gene end was trimmed by 8 bases and the J gene end by 4 bases; junction bases not matched to a gene: 14. CDR1 and CDR2 (germline): MDHEN, SYDVKM. The CDR3 here is CASRGQGEASFYGYTF. CDR3 coding DNA: TGTGCCAGCCGGGGACAGGGAGAGGCGAGCTTCTATGGCTACACCTTC.

In its sample, this clonotype was seen a few times. J is TRBJ1-5 and V is TRBV18; D is unresolved. Germline V gene data show CDR1 as KGHSH and CDR2 as LQKENI. Trimming stripped 6 bases from V and 0 bases from J, with 18 bases between. The CDR3 consists of 17 residues. CDR3 sequence (DNA): TGTGCCAGCTCTAAAACGGGCCAAGGCCTTAGCAATCAGCCCCAGCATTTT. It is translated as CASSKTGQGLSNQPQHF. The full variable domain, completed using reference TRBV18 and TRBJ1-5, is NAGVMQNPRHLVRRRGQEARLRCSPMKGHSHVYWYRQLPEEGLKFMVYLQKENIIDESGMPKERFSAEFPKEGPSILRIQQVVRGDSAAYFCASSKTGQGLSNQPQHFGDGTRLSIL.

CDR3 residues: CASSLKAGGEKLFF. In nucleotides, the CDR3 is TGTGCCAGCAGCTTAAAGGCAGGGGGCGAAAAACTGTTTTTT. V usage is TRBV7-9 and J usage is TRBJ1-4; 8 positions match TRBD1. Germline assignment: CDR1 SEHNR and CDR2 FQNEAQ (reference sequence). The CDR3 has 14 residues. V lost 2 bases, J lost 8 bases, and 4 bases stayed unmatched.

This chain joins TRBV5-5 and TRBJ2-2; D is ambiguous. CDR1 SGHKS and CDR2 YYEKEE come from the germline V gene (reference sequence). The ends were cut back, 2 bases at V and 6 bases at J, with 5 bases in the middle. The length of the CDR3 is 12 residues. CDR3 in amino acids: CASSFSPGELFF. CDR3 DNA sequence: TGTGCCAGCAGCTTTAGCCCCGGGGAGCTGTTTTTT.

This clonotype has only a few counts. The gene calls are TRBV7-9 and TRBJ2-7; 8 positions agree with TRBD1. V lost 2 bases to trimming and J lost 4 bases; unmatched junction nucleotides: 10. Germline V gene data show CDR1 as SEHNR and CDR2 as FQNEAQ (reference sequence). The CDR3 sequence is 16 residues long. The CDR3 DNA follows: TGTGCCAGCAGCTTACAGATTGGGGACAGGCGATACGAGCAGTACTTC. Its protein product is CASSLQIGDRRYEQYF.